This is a list of T cell receptor beta chains from one sample in a study of blood T cell repertoires in COVID-19. Libraries were prepared by immunoSEQ multiplex PCR; TCRdb keeps only in-frame clonotypes and omits some of them. The sample consists of about 67,000 clones, 80% to 90% of them appearing once. Sequenced sample: peripheral blood. These receptor sequences come from a man over 45 with active COVID-19. Each CDR3 is given with its conserved first and last residue. D genes are given only for firm matches. Size values are once, few and many counts, or a class for expanded clones, and some rows have none.

V: TRBV7-2
J: TRBJ1-1
size: -
D: -
length: 12
CDR3: CASSLDRRETFF
DNA: TGTGCCAGCAGCTTAGATCGAAGGGAGACTTTCTTT

V: TRBV4-2
J: TRBJ2-2
size: few
D: TRBD2
length: 16
CDR3: CASRKELAANTGELFF
DNA: TGTGCCAGCAGGAAAGAACTAGCGGCGAACACCGGGGAGCTGTTTTTT

V: TRBV19
J: TRBJ1-1
size: -
D: TRBD1
length: 12
CDR3: CASSRGTAEAFF
DNA: TGTGCCAGTAGCCGGGGGACAGCTGAAGCTTTCTTT

V: TRBV18
J: TRBJ2-7
size: -
D: -
length: 14
CDR3: CASSGQPGSGEQYF
DNA: TGTGCCAGCTCAGGACAGCCCGGATCCGGCGAGCAGTACTTC

V: TRBV5-1
J: TRBJ2-6
size: -
D: TRBD2
length: 17
CDR3: CASSRSGSSSGANVLTF
DNA: TGCGCCAGCAGTAGGAGCGGGAGTAGCTCTGGGGCCAACGTCCTGACTTTC

V: TRBV6-2/TRBV6-3
J: TRBJ2-1
size: -
D: TRBD1
length: 14
CDR3: CASSRGTGDNEQFF
DNA: TGTGCCAGCAGCCGGGGGACAGGGGACAATGAGCAGTTCTTC

V: TRBV6-1
J: TRBJ2-1
size: -
D: -
length: 16
CDR3: CASSELTSPLGDEQFF
DNA: TGTGCCAGCAGTGAACTAACTAGCCCACTAGGGGATGAGCAGTTCTTC

V: TRBV11-2
J: TRBJ1-5
size: -
D: TRBD1
length: 15
CDR3: CASSPGTVGNQPQHF
DNA: TGTGCCAGCAGCCCTGGGACAGTGGGCAATCAGCCCCAGCATTTT

V: TRBV6-2/TRBV6-3
J: TRBJ2-5
size: -
D: TRBD1
length: 14
CDR3: CASSFDRGRETQYF
DNA: TGTGCCAGCAGTTTTGACAGGGGGCGAGAGACCCAGTACTTC

V: TRBV9
J: TRBJ1-6
size: -
D: -
length: 14
CDR3: CASRLGGENSPLHF
DNA: TGTGCCAGCCGACTTGGGGGGGAAAATTCACCCCTCCACTTT

V: TRBV4-2
J: TRBJ2-3
size: -
D: TRBD2
length: 22
CDR3: CASSQARQTGTSGSASTDTQYF
DNA: TGTGCCAGCAGCCAAGCCCGCCAAACCGGGACTAGCGGGAGCGCTAGCACAGATACGCAGTATTTT

V: TRBV6-5
J: TRBJ1-6
size: -
D: TRBD1
length: 13
CDR3: CASRTGVGSPLHF
DNA: TGTGCCAGCAGAACAGGGGTCGGTTCACCCCTCCACTTT

V: TRBV3-1/TRBV3-2
J: TRBJ2-7
size: once
D: -
length: 13
CDR3: CASSSTRPYEQYF
DNA: TGTGCCAGCAGCTCCACTAGGCCCTACGAGCAGTACTTC

V: TRBV5-1
J: TRBJ2-2
size: -
D: TRBD1
length: 15
CDR3: CASSLSGTGFRELFF
DNA: TGCGCCAGCAGCTTGAGTGGGACAGGGTTTCGGGAGCTGTTTTTT

V: TRBV27
J: TRBJ1-6
size: -
D: -
length: 14
CDR3: CASSSWSGSPPLHF
DNA: TGTGCCAGCAGTTCTTGGTCGGGGTCCCCACCCCTCCACTTT

V: TRBV7-3
J: TRBJ2-7
size: -
D: -
length: 14
CDR3: CASSLQGSSYEQYF
DNA: TGTGCCAGCAGCTTACAGGGGAGCTCCTACGAGCAGTACTTC

V: TRBV4-2
J: TRBJ2-1
size: -
D: TRBD2
length: 16
CDR3: CASSHPTGTSSAEQFF
DNA: TGTGCCAGCAGCCACCCGACCGGGACTAGCTCCGCTGAGCAGTTCTTC

V: TRBV6-4
J: TRBJ1-2
size: -
D: TRBD1
length: 15
CDR3: CASSPGTGTTYGYTF
DNA: TGTGCCAGCAGTCCCGGGACAGGGACCACCTATGGCTACACCTTC

V: TRBV5-4
J: TRBJ1-1
size: few
D: -
length: 12
CDR3: CASSRVNTEAFF
DNA: TGTGCCAGCAGCAGAGTGAACACTGAAGCTTTCTTT

V: TRBV24-1
J: TRBJ2-1
size: -
D: TRBD2
length: 17
CDR3: CATSDSTSRLFHNEQFF
DNA: TGTGCCACCAGTGATTCGACTAGCCGGCTTTTCCACAATGAGCAGTTCTTC

V: TRBV5-1
J: TRBJ2-1
size: -
D: TRBD2
length: 15
CDR3: CASSLEAGRINEQFF
DNA: TGCGCCAGCAGCTTGGAAGCGGGAAGGATAAATGAGCAGTTCTTC

V: TRBV24-1
J: TRBJ2-1
size: -
D: -
length: 16
CDR3: CATSDPLGGDLNEQFF
DNA: TGTGCCACCAGTGACCCCTTGGGGGGAGATCTCAATGAGCAGTTCTTC

V: TRBV7-3
J: TRBJ2-1
size: -
D: TRBD2
length: 16
CDR3: CASSLNGGSTHNEQFF
DNA: TGTGCCAGCAGCTTAAACGGCGGGAGTACCCACAATGAGCAGTTCTTC

V: TRBV4-3
J: TRBJ1-1
size: -
D: -
length: 13
CDR3: CASSRGQFYEAFF
DNA: TGCGCCAGCAGCCGAGGACAGTTTTATGAAGCTTTCTTT

V: TRBV28
J: TRBJ1-5
size: few
D: TRBD1
length: 17
CDR3: CASRPRQGTGSNQPQHF
DNA: TGTGCCAGCAGGCCTAGACAGGGAACGGGATCCAATCAGCCCCAGCATTTT

V: TRBV4-2
J: TRBJ2-5
size: -
D: TRBD2
length: 16
CDR3: CASSQGTSGRGETQYF
DNA: TGTGCCAGCAGCCAGGGGACTAGCGGGAGGGGAGAGACCCAGTACTTC

V: TRBV7-6
J: TRBJ1-1
size: -
D: TRBD1
length: 15
CDR3: CASSIPGQTNTEAFF
DNA: TGTGCCAGCAGCATCCCGGGACAGACGAACACTGAAGCTTTCTTT

V: TRBV27
J: TRBJ2-1
size: -
D: -
length: 16
CDR3: CASSLLSGRTYNEQFF
DNA: TGTGCCAGCAGTTTATTGTCAGGGAGGACCTACAATGAGCAGTTCTTC

V: TRBV27
J: TRBJ1-5
size: -
D: -
length: 17
CDR3: CASSLTSIEVGNQPQHF
DNA: TGTGCCAGCAGTTTAACGTCCATTGAGGTCGGGAATCAGCCCCAGCATTTT

V: TRBV28
J: TRBJ2-3
size: -
D: -
length: 13
CDR3: CASSLYLPDTQYF
DNA: TGTGCCAGCAGTTTATATCTTCCAGATACGCAGTATTTT

V: TRBV2
J: TRBJ1-2
size: -
D: TRBD1
length: 16
CDR3: CASRTWGTGSNYGYTF
DNA: TGTGCCAGCAGGACATGGGGGACAGGATCTAACTATGGCTACACCTTC

V: TRBV9
J: TRBJ2-1
size: -
D: -
length: 12
CDR3: CASSVEPNEQFF
DNA: TGTGCCAGCAGCGTAGAGCCCAATGAGCAGTTCTTC

V: TRBV25-1
J: TRBJ2-5
size: -
D: TRBD1
length: 15
CDR3: CASSEDRGRRETQYF
DNA: TGTGCCAGCAGTGAAGACAGGGGACGGAGGGAGACCCAGTACTTC

V: TRBV18
J: TRBJ2-1
size: -
D: -
length: 16
CDR3: CASSPRVTGSYNEQFF
DNA: TGTGCCAGCTCACCGCGGGTCACGGGCTCCTACAATGAGCAGTTCTTC

V: TRBV5-1
J: TRBJ1-5
size: few
D: TRBD1
length: 17
CDR3: CASSLGEGQGSNQPQHF
DNA: TGCGCCAGCAGCTTAGGCGAGGGACAGGGAAGTAATCAGCCCCAGCATTTT

V: TRBV7-2
J: TRBJ2-3
size: -
D: -
length: 16
CDR3: CASSLVSSKSADTQYF
DNA: TGTGCCAGCAGCTTAGTGAGTAGCAAGTCAGCAGATACGCAGTATTTT

V: TRBV4-1
J: TRBJ2-6
size: -
D: -
length: 20
CDR3: CASSQVVASGVRAGANVLTF
DNA: TGCGCCAGCAGCCAAGTCGTAGCCTCGGGGGTCAGGGCTGGGGCCAACGTCCTGACTTTC

V: TRBV5-6
J: TRBJ2-7
size: -
D: -
length: 14
CDR3: CASSLGGGNYEQYF
DNA: TGTGCCAGCAGCTTGGGAGGCGGCAACTACGAGCAGTACTTC

V: TRBV27
J: TRBJ2-1
size: -
D: TRBD2
length: 16
CDR3: CASSLLAGGAYNEQFF
DNA: TGTGCCAGCAGTTTACTAGCGGGAGGAGCCTACAATGAGCAGTTCTTC

V: TRBV7-6
J: TRBJ2-1
size: -
D: TRBD2
length: 15
CDR3: CASTLAGGGYNEQFF
DNA: TGTGCCAGCACTTTAGCGGGAGGGGGTTACAATGAGCAGTTCTTC

V: TRBV27
J: TRBJ1-1
size: -
D: -
length: 14
CDR3: CASSLWPGTTEAFF
DNA: TGTGCCAGCAGTTTATGGCCGGGAACGACTGAAGCTTTCTTT

V: TRBV4-2
J: TRBJ2-7
size: -
D: TRBD2
length: 15
CDR3: CASSQISGGSYEQYF
DNA: TGTGCCAGCAGCCAAATTAGCGGGGGCTCCTACGAGCAGTACTTC

V: TRBV11-2
J: TRBJ2-7
size: few
D: TRBD2
length: 16
CDR3: CASSFVREGPAYEQYF
DNA: TGTGCCAGCAGCTTCGTCCGGGAGGGCCCAGCCTACGAGCAGTACTTC

V: TRBV15
J: TRBJ2-2
size: -
D: -
length: 16
CDR3: CATSRGRQANTGELFF
DNA: TGTGCCACCAGCAGAGGTCGACAGGCCAACACCGGGGAGCTGTTTTTT